The rows below give T cell receptor beta chains drawn from one sample of a study of blood T cells in healthy people across ages. One entry per CDR3 protein, called by TCRdb with MiXCR from the 5' RACE reads. The sample includes some 1,000,000 distinct CDR3 sequences, less than 25% of them seen just once. The same data also went into a second study, on T cells of mothers and their children.

What was sequenced was blood. The receptors were gathered from a girl aged 2 to 9 in good health. CDR3s include the opening cysteine and the closing phenylalanine or tryptophan. The order of the fields is D gene, V gene, clone size, CDR3 length, J gene, CDR3 DNA, CDR3 protein. The D gene is left open where the match is weak. The size field is filled for only some rows; it gives once, few, many or a size class.

>-|TRBV14|-|17|TRBJ2-1
TGTGCCAGCAGCCAAGAGGGCCGCCAGGGATCCTACAATGAGCAGTTCTTC
CASSQEGRQGSYNEQFF
>TRBD1|TRBV13|-|16|TRBJ2-5
TGTGCCAGCAGCTTTGGGACAGGATTAAAACAAGAGACCCAGTACTTC
CASSFGTGLKQETQYF
>-|TRBV18|few|15|TRBJ2-5
TGTGCCAGCTCACCACGAGGCAGTAAACAAGAGACCCAGTACTTC
CASSPRGSKQETQYF
>-|TRBV4-2|-|16|TRBJ2-5
TGTGCCAGCAGCCAAGATTTATTGCCTACGGGGGTAGGCCAGTACTTC
CASSQDLLPTGVGQYF
>-|TRBV7-8|-|13|TRBJ1-2
TGTGCCAGCAGTGACCTGGGCCACTATGGCTACACCTTC
CASSDLGHYGYTF
>TRBD2|TRBV5-1|-|14|TRBJ2-1
TGCGCCAGCAGCGGGGGTAGCGGGGGGGATAAGCAGTTCTTC
CASSGGSGGDKQFF
>-|TRBV29-1|-|14|TRBJ2-7
TGCAGCGTCGGAAGGGTCAGGAGCTCCTACGAGCAGTACTTC
CSVGRVRSSYEQYF
>TRBD2|TRBV7-2|-|17|TRBJ2-2
TGTGCCAGCAGCTCCCGACTAGCGGGGGGGATAGGCGGGGAGCTGTTTTTT
CASSSRLAGGIGGELFF
>-|TRBV7-2|-|15|TRBJ1-5
TGTGCCAGCAGCTTAGGGGCATTGGCCCCCCAGCCCCAGCATTTT
CASSLGALAPQPQHF
>-|TRBV9|-|15|TRBJ2-1
TGTGCCAGCAGCGCCTTAGCGGTGTCCTACAATGAGCAGTTCTTC
CASSALAVSYNEQFF
>-|TRBV5-8|-|15|TRBJ1-3
TGTGCCAGCAGCTTCGGGCGTAATCCTGGAAACACCATATATTTT
CASSFGRNPGNTIYF
>TRBD1|TRBV5-5|few|17|TRBJ2-1
TGTGCCAGCAGCTCCACAGCCGGGACAGGGGGCTACAATGAGCAGTTCTTC
CASSSTAGTGGYNEQFF
>-|TRBV13|-|15|TRBJ2-1
TGTGCCAGCAGCTTAAAGACCATAAACCACAATGAGCAGTTCTTC
CASSLKTINHNEQFF
>-|TRBV2|-|15|TRBJ1-5
TGTGCCAGCAGTGAAATGGGACAATGGAATCAGCCCCAGCATTTT
CASSEMGQWNQPQHF
>-|TRBV5-1|few|15|TRBJ2-5
TGCGCCAGCAGCTTACGGTGGGGGGAGAAAGAGACCCAGTACTTC
CASSLRWGEKETQYF
>-|TRBV12-3/TRBV12-4|-|15|TRBJ1-3
TGTGCCAGCAGGATGGACGCAAAACCTGGAAACACCATATATTTT
CASRMDAKPGNTIYF
>TRBD1|TRBV7-2|-|14|TRBJ2-5
TGTGCCAGCAGCTTAGTGGGGACAGGGAGTGAGCAGTACTTC
CASSLVGTGSEQYF
>TRBD2|TRBV7-2|-|14|TRBJ2-5
TGTGCCAGCAGCCCGGGACTAGTTCGAGAGACCCAGTACTTC
CASSPGLVRETQYF
>-|TRBV5-1|few|15|TRBJ1-2
TGCGCCAGCAGCTTCAACACGGACAGAAACTATGGCTACACCTTC
CASSFNTDRNYGYTF
>-|TRBV29-1|few|12|TRBJ1-1
TGCAGCGTTGAATGGCCCCTCACTGAAGCTTTCTTT
CSVEWPLTEAFF
>TRBD1|TRBV2|-|13|TRBJ2-7
TGTGCCACTACAGGGGACCTCTCCTGCGAGCAGTACTTC
CATTGDLSCEQYF
>TRBD2|TRBV20-1|-|13|TRBJ2-3
TGCAGTGCTAGTATAGCGGGACCAGATACGCAGTATTTT
CSASIAGPDTQYF
>-|TRBV6-5|many|12|TRBJ2-5
TGTGCCAGCAGTGGGGGACAAGAGACCCAGTACTTC
CASSGGQETQYF
>-|TRBV7-8|few|15|TRBJ1-2
TGTGCCAGCAGCTTCGGTCGCCCTTTAAACTATGGCTACACCTTC
CASSFGRPLNYGYTF
>TRBD1|TRBV12-3/TRBV12-4|few|19|TRBJ1-4
TGTGCCAGCAGTCATGACAGGGGGACCACAGTTGGCACTAATGAAAAACTGTTTTTT
CASSHDRGTTVGTNEKLFF
>-|TRBV6-1|once|14|TRBJ1-1
TGTGCCAGCAGAAGGGACTTCATGAACACTGAAGCTTTCTTT
CASRRDFMNTEAFF
>-|TRBV29-1|-|11|TRBJ1-2
TGCAGCGGCGCTACAGGGAATGGCTACACCTTC
CSGATGNGYTF
>TRBD2|TRBV4-1|-|16|TRBJ2-1
TGCGCCAGCAGCCAAGATAGGGGGACTAGCGGATTTCCCCAGTTCTTC
CASSQDRGTSGFPQFF
>-|TRBV7-9|-|14|TRBJ1-3
TGTGCCAGCAGGAATACGGGACCGGGAAACACCATATATTTT
CASRNTGPGNTIYF
>-|TRBV5-1|-|15|TRBJ2-5
TGCGCCAGCAGCCCGGGCCAGGGGTGGCAAGAGACCCAGTACTTC
CASSPGQGWQETQYF
>-|TRBV29-1|-|13|TRBJ2-1
TGCAGCGTTGAAAATGGCCGCGAGAATGAGCAGTTCTTC
CSVENGRENEQFF
>-|TRBV7-9|few|15|TRBJ2-1
TGTGCCAGCAGCCTAGACTTGGGCTCCCGGGAGGAGCAGTTCTTC
CASSLDLGSREEQFF
>TRBD1|TRBV9|-|18|TRBJ2-1
TGTGCCAGCAGCGTAGCAACCGATACAGGGGGACCCTACAATGAGCAGTTCTTC
CASSVATDTGGPYNEQFF
>-|TRBV7-2|few|15|TRBJ2-5
TGTGCCAGCAGCTTAGGGAGCAGGGGACAAGAGACCCAGTACTTC
CASSLGSRGQETQYF
>-|TRBV29-1|few|13|TRBJ1-4
TGCAGCGTTGTTACAATAACTAATGAAAAACTGTTTTTT
CSVVTITNEKLFF